Sequencing of this TCR beta chain was carried out in a study of blood T cells in healthy people across ages. Overall study results and limits: Higher naive T cell percentage went strongly together with higher TCR beta diversity. Age brought a roughly linear fall in TCR beta diversity measured per million T cells.

Caucasian individuals from Russia who were healthy and aged about 6 to 90 acted as donors. PCR was performed a second time for 7 to 11 cycles using a sample-barcoded 5' primer and a J-beta primer mix. TCRdb analysed the 5' RACE reads with MiXCR anew, one entry per CDR3 protein. The table includes roughly 2 million distinct CDR3 sequences, around half detected once. This clonotype was observed a few times. Its target is unknown. There are 15 residues in the CDR3. Losses at the gene ends were 4 bases for V and 6 bases for J; bases not matched to a gene: 9. Germline assignment: CDR1 SGHRS and CDR2 YFSETQ.

The sequencing input was blood. The receptor was isolated from a woman in her thirties or forties in good health. The chain has TRBV5-1 and TRBJ2-3; 9 positions agree with TRBD2. The CDR3 DNA is TGCGCCAGCAGCCGATCTAGCGGGGCGTATGATACGCAGTATTTT. This sequence encodes CASSRSSGAYDTQYF.